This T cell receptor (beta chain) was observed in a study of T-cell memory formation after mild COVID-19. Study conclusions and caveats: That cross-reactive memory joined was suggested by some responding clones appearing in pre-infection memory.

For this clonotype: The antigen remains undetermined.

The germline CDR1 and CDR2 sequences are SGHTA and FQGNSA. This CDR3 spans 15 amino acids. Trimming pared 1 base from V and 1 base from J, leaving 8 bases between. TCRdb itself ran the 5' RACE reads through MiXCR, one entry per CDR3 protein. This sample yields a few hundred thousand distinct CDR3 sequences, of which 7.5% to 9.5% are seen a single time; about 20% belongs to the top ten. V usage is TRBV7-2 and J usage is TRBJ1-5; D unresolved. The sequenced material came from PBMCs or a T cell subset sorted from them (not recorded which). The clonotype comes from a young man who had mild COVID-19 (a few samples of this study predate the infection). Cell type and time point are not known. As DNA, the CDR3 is TGTGCCAGCAGCTTAGGGCCGGGGAGCAATCAGCCCCAGCATTTT. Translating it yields CASSLGPGSNQPQHF.